The T cell receptor (beta chain) under discussion was sequenced for a study of vaccination effects on CD4 cells after COVID-19. Remarks on this clone: Its target is unknown.

Culture proceeded for more than 8 days, and CD4+ T cells were then isolated. The cohort was immunized with two doses of either the BNT162b2 or mRNA-1273 vaccine. The length of the CDR3 is 11 residues. V was trimmed by 1 base and J by 6 bases, leaving 4 bases between them. The germline V gene encodes CDR1 LGHDT and CDR2 YNNKEL (reference sequence). The protocol was immunoSEQ multiplex PCR, while the TCRdb copy is restricted to in-frame clones and leaves out a portion. Of roughly 40,000 clones listed, more than 65% were seen once; the top ten hold more than 7.5%. The V and J genes are TRBV3-1 (or the pseudogene TRBV3-2) and TRBJ2-7; no definite D call. The material was CD4+ T cells from PBMCs cultured without peptide, obtained after COVID-19 vaccination. This TCR was recovered from a human donor who received a COVID-19 vaccine. The CDR3 region is CASSQVGEQYF. The DNA of the CDR3 is TGTGCCAGCAGCCAAGTCGGCGAGCAGTACTTC.